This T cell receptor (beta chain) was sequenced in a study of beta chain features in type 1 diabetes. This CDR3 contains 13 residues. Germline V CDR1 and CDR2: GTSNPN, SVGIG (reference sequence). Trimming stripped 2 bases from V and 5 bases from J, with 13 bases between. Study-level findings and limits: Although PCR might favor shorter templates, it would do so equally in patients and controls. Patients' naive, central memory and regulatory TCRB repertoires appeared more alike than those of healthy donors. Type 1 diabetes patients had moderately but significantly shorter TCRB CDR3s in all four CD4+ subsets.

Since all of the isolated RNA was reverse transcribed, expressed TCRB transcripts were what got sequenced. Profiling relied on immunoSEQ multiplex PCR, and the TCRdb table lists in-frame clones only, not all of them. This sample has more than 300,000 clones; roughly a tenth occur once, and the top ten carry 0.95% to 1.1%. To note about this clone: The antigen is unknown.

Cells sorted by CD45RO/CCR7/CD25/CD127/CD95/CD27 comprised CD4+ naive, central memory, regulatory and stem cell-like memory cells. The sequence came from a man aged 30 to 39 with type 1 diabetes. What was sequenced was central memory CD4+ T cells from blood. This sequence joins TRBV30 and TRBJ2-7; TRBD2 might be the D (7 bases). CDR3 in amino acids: CAWSQRGGDEQYF. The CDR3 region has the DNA TGTGCCTGGAGTCAGAGGGGGGGCGACGAGCAGTACTTC.